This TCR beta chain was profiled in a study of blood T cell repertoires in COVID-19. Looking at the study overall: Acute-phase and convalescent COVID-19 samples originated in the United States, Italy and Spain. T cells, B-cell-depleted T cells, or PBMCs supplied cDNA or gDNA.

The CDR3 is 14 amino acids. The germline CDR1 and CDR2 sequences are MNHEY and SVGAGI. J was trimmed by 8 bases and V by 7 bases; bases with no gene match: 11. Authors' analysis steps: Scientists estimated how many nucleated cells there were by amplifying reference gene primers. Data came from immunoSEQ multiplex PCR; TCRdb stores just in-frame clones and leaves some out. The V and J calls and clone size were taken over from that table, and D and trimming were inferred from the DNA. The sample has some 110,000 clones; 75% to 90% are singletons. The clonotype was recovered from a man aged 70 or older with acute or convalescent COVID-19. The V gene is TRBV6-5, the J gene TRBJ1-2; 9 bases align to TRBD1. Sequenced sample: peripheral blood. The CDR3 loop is CASTAGQGGFGYTF. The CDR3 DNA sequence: TGTGCCAGCACCGCGGGACAGGGCGGCTTCGGCTACACCTTC.